This T cell receptor (beta chain) was profiled in a study of CD8 T cells in ankylosing spondylitis. Study findings and constraints: Disease-linked clones proved CD8+ and comparatively uncommon in peripheral blood. Apparently characteristic of ankylosing spondylitis blood was a TCR beta motif (about eight highly homologous variants). Clones tied to disease were said to be significantly enriched in matched ankylosing spondylitis synovial fluid.

TCRdb reprocessed the 5' RACE reads with MiXCR, giving one entry per CDR3 protein. Of under 850,000 distinct CDR3 sequences listed, around 17% are singletons. This clonotype was observed a few times. The antigen remains undetermined. Trimming removed 5 bases from V and 8 bases from J, with 21 bases in between. The germline CDR1 and CDR2 sequences are MDHEN and SYDVKM. The CDR3 totals 16 residues. This TCR was sampled from a male donor with ankylosing spondylitis. Sequencing input: blood, either unsorted or a sorted T cell fraction (not recorded which). V usage is TRBV28 and J usage is TRBJ1-4; D may be TRBD1 (5 bases). The chain's CDR3 is CASSPPGAGGREKLFF. CDR3 in DNA: TGTGCCAGCAGTCCACCCGGGGCAGGTGGTAGGGAAAAACTGTTTTTT.